This TCR beta chain emerged from a study of cytomegalovirus exposure and HLA in healthy donors. Study details: According to later analysis, the same platform produced the 100 to 150 validation and about 630 first-cohort repertoires.

Method: immunoSEQ multiplex PCR; TCRdb's copy keeps in-frame clones and lacks some. The sample has about 200,000 clones, about nine tenths seen once. The germline gives CDR1 SNHLY, CDR2 FYNNEI. This CDR3 is 14 amino acids long. With 9 bases clipped from V and 0 bases from J, the junction kept 4 bases outside the gene matches. The specimen sequenced was PBMCs. The V call is TRBV2, the J call TRBJ2-2; 7 nucleotides agree with TRBD2. The source of this sequence is a woman aged 18-30 years in good health and CMV-seropositive. The CDR3 region has the DNA TGTGCCAGTTCCGGACTAGCGAACACCGGGGAGCTGTTTTTT. Encoded protein: CASSGLANTGELFF.